This T cell receptor beta chain came from a study of type 1 regulatory T cells. The overall study: This in vitro CD4 product, T-allo10, is enriched for Tr1 cells and alloantigen-specific.

The CDR3 is made up of 12 amino acids. V was cut by 3 bases and J by 8 bases, with 5 bases left in between. Germline values: CDR1 MNHEY, CDR2 SMNVEV (reference sequence). One entry per CDR3 protein, called by TCRdb with MiXCR from the reads. This sample has around 88,000 distinct CDR3 sequences; less than 40% occur once, and the top ten carry around 2.3%. The rearrangement uses TRBV27 and TRBJ1-6, with no clear D. The sample was CD4+ T cells, either the whole sample or a sorted fraction (not recorded which). This TCR derives from a human donor in good health. In DNA, the CDR3 is TGTGCCAGCAGTTTCTTGGATTCACCCCTCCACTTT. Its protein is CASSFLDSPLHF.